The 9 T cell receptor beta chains presented below share a single source sample, sequenced in a study of cytomegalovirus exposure and HLA in healthy donors. The method was immunoSEQ multiplex PCR; TCRdb's version includes in-frame clones alone and lacks a portion of them. Seen here are around 130,000 clones, about 84% observed once, and the top ten hold about 2%. Specimen: PBMCs. These receptors all come from a woman aged 30 to 39 in good health and CMV-seronegative.

V and J are TRBV5-6 and TRBJ2-7; D is unresolved. Per germline, CDR1 SGHDT and CDR2 YYEEEE. Trimming took 0 bases from V and 2 from J, leaving 6 bases between them. The CDR3 covers 13 residues. The CDR3 sequence is CASSLGEPYEQYF. The CDR3 nucleotides are TGTGCCAGCAGCTTGGGCGAACCCTACGAGCAGTACTTC.

This clone qualifies as medium-sized. The V call is TRBV30, the J call TRBJ2-5, with 9 bases aligning to TRBD2. V gave up 3 bases and J gave up 4 bases; unmatched junction bases: 0. This CDR3 has 12 residues. Germline V gene sequence: CDR1 GTSNPN, CDR2 SVGIG (reference sequence). The CDR3 here is CAWRGLAETQYF. Here the CDR3 DNA reads TGTGCCTGGAGGGGACTAGCAGAGACCCAGTACTTC.

The V gene is TRBV5-4, the J gene TRBJ1-2; the match to TRBD1 covers 8 bases. Germline V gene sequence: CDR1 SGHNT, CDR2 YYREEE (reference sequence). The CDR3 totals 13 residues. Unmatched junction bases numbered 6, after V lost 3 bases and J lost 8 bases. The CDR3 DNA is TGTGCCAGCAGCTCCAGGGGGCGAGGGGGCTACACCTTC. Translating gives CASSSRGRGGYTF.

V gene TRBV6-5 combines with J gene TRBJ2-7, with 8 positions matching TRBD2. The CDR3 sequence is 13 residues long. Germline trimming cut 6 bases from V and 3 bases from J; bases unmatched to any gene: 4. Germline CDR1 reads MNHEY; CDR2 reads SVGAGI. CDR3 nucleotides: TGTGCCAGCAGCCCAAGCGGGAGCTACGAGCAGTACTTC. Protein sequence: CASSPSGSYEQYF.

CDR3 residues: CASSRRVGDEKLFF. The CDR3 DNA reads TGTGCCAGCAGCCGCAGGGTAGGCGATGAAAAACTGTTTTTT. J is TRBJ1-4 and V is TRBV6-5; perhaps TRBD1 as D (5 bases). Per the germline V gene, CDR1 is MNHEY and CDR2 is SVGAGI. V was trimmed by 6 bases and J by 6 bases, leaving 14 bases between them. This CDR3 is built from 14 residues.

The chain is built from TRBV7-2 and TRBJ2-7; unclear D gene. The length of the CDR3 is 14 residues. Germline V lookup: CDR1 SGHTA, CDR2 FQGNSA. Trimming took 1 base from V and 3 from J, leaving 10 bases between them. The CDR3 is CASSLVPGIYEQYF. The DNA for the CDR3 is TGTGCCAGCAGCTTAGTTCCAGGTATCTACGAGCAGTACTTC.

The rearrangement uses TRBV5-1 and TRBJ1-1; no definite D call. CDR1 and CDR2 (germline): SGHRS, YFSETQ. Trimming took off 3 bases at V and 3 bases at J, with 15 bases between the two ends. The CDR3 totals 15 residues. This CDR3 reads CASSSYGLRDTEAFF. As DNA, the CDR3 is TGCGCCAGCAGCTCTTACGGACTACGCGACACTGAAGCTTTCTTT.

The chain employs TRBV4-1 and TRBJ2-3, with D possibly TRBD2 on 6 matching bases. The CDR3 covers 16 residues. V dropped 1 base and J dropped 0 bases, with 11 bases sitting between them. CDR1 MGHRA and CDR2 YSYEKL come from the germline V gene. The CDR3 spells CASSQGLAPSTDTQYF. The CDR3 DNA is TGCGCCAGCAGCCAAGGTCTAGCGCCTAGCACAGATACGCAGTATTTT.

Regarding this clone: One end of the junction is discordant with germline, which a read error may explain. V usage is TRBV5-1 and J usage is TRBJ2-1; TRBD1 might be the D (6 bases). CDR1 SGHRS and CDR2 YFSETQ come from the germline V gene. The CDR3 is 14 residues long. CDR3 DNA: TGCGCCAGCGGCTTAGGGGGAACATACAATGAGCAGTTCTTC. Amino acid sequence: CASGLGGTYNEQFF. Complete variable domain (other parts from reference TRBV5-1 and TRBJ2-1): KAGVTQTPRYLIKTRGQQVTLSCSPISGHRSVSWYQQTPGQGLQFLFEYFSETQRNKGNFPGRFSGRQFSNSRSEMNVSTLELGDSALYLCASGLGGTYNEQFFGPGTRLTVL.